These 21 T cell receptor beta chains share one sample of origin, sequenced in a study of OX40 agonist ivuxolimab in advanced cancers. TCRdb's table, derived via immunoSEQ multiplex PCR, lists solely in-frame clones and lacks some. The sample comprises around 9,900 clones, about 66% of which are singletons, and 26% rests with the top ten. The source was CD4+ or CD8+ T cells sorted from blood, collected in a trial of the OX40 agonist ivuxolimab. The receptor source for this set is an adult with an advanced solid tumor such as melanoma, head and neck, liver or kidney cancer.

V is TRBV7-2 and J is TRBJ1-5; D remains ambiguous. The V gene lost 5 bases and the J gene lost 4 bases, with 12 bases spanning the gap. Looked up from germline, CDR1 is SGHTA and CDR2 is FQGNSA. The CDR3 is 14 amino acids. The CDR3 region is CASSPSTSNQPQHF. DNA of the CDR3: TGTGCCAGCAGCCCATCCACTTCGAATCAGCCCCAGCATTTT.

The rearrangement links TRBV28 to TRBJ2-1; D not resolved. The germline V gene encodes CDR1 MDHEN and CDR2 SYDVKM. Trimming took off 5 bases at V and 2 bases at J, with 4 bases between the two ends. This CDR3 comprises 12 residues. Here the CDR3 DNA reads TGTGCCAGCAGTATGACCTACAATGAGCAGTTCTTC. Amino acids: CASSMTYNEQFF.

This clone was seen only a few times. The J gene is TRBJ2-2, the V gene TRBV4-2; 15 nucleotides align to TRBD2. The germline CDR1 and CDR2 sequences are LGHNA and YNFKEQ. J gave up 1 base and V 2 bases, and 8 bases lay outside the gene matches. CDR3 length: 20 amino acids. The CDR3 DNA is TGTGCCAGCAGCCAATCAGGGCCGGGACTAGCGGGGGGGAACACCGGGGAGCTGTTTTTT. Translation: CASSQSGPGLAGGNTGELFF.

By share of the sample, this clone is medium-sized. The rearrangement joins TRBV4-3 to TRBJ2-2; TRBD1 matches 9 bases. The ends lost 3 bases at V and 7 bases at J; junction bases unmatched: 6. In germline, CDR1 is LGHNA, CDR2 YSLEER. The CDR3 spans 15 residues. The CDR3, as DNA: TGCGCCAGCAGCCAGAGGGACAGGGAGGTCGGGGAGCTGTTTTTT. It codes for CASSQRDREVGELFF.

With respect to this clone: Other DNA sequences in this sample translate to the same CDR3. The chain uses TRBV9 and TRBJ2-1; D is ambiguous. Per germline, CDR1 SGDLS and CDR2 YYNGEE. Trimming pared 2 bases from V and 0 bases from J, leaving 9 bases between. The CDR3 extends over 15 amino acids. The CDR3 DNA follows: TGTGCCAGCAGCGTGGGCCAAAGCTCCTACAATGAGCAGTTCTTC. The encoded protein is CASSVGQSSYNEQFF.

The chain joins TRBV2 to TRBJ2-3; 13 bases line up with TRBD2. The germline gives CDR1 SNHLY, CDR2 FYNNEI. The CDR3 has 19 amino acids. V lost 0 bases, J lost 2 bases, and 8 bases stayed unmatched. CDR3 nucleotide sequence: TGTGCCAGCAGTGAAGCTTCTACGACTAGCGGGGGGCTCACAGATACGCAGTATTTT. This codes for CASSEASTTSGGLTDTQYF.

Here the CDR3 DNA reads TGCGCCAGCAGCTTGGCAGGGATCGAGCAGTACTTC. It yields the protein CASSLAGIEQYF. This chain connects TRBV5-1 to TRBJ2-7; a weak D match, TRBD1 (5 bases). CDR3 length: 12 residues. V was shortened by 0 bases and J by 6 bases, with 7 bases between the two germline ends. CDR1 SGHRS and CDR2 YFSETQ come from the germline V gene.

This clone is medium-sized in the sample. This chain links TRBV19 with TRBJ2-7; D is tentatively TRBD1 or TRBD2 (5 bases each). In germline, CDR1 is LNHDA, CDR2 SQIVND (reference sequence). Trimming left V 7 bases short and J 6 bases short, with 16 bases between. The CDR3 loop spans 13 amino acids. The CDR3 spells CASTPGPAGEQYF. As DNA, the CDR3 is TGTGCCAGTACCCCGGGACCCGCGGGCGAGCAGTACTTC.

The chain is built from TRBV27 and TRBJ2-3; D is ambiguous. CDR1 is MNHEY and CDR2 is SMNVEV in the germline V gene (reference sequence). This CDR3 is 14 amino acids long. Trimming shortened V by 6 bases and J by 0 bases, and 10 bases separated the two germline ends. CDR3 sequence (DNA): TGTGCCAGCAGCGCCAGATCTAGCACAGATACGCAGTATTTT. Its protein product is CASSARSSTDTQYF.

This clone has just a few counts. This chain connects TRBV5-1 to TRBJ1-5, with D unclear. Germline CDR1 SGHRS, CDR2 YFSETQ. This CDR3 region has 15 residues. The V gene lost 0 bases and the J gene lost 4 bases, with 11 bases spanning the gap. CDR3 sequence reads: CASSLEGRTNQPQHF. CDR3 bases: TGCGCCAGCAGCTTGGAAGGCAGGACTAATCAGCCCCAGCATTTT.

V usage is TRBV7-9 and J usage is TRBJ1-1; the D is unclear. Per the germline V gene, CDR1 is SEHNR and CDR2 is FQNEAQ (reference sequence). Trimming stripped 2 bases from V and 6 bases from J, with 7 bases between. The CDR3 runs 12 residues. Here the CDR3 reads CASSLNGPEAFF. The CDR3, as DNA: TGTGCCAGCAGCTTAAACGGCCCTGAAGCTTTCTTT.

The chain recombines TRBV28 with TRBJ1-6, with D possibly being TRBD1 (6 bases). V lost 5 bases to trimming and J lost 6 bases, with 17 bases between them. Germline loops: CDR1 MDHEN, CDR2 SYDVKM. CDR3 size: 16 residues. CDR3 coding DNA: TGTGCCAGCAGTCGAGACCGACAGGAGCCTAATTCACCCCTCCACTTT. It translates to CASSRDRQEPNSPLHF. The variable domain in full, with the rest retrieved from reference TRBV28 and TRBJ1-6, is DVKVTQSSRYLVKRTGEKVFLECVQDMDHENMFWYRQDPGLGLRLIYFSYDVKMKEKGDIPEGYSVSREKKERFSLILESASTNQTSMYLCASSRDRQEPNSPLHFGNGTRLTVT.

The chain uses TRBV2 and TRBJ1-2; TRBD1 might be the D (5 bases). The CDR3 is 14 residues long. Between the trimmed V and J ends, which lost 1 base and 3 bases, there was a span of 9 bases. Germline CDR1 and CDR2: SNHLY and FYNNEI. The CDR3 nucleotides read TGTGCCAGCAGTGAAGGACAGACTTACTATGGCTACACCTTC. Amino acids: CASSEGQTYYGYTF.

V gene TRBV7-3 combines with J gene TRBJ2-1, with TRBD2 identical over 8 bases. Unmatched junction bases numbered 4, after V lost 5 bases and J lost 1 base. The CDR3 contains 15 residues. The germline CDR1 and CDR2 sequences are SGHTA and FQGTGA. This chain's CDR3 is CASSQIAGSYNEQFF. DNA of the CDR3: TGTGCCAGCAGCCAAATAGCGGGGTCCTACAATGAGCAGTTCTTC.

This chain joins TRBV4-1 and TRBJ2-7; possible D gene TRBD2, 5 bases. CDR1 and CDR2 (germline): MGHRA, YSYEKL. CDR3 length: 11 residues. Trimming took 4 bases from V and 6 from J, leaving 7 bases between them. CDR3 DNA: TGCGCCAGCAGCCCCGGGGTCGAGCAGTACTTC. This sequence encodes CASSPGVEQYF.

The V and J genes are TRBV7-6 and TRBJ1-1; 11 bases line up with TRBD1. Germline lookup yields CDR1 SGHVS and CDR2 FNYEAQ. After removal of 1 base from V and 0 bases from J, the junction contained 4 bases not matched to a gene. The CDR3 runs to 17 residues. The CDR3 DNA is TGTGCCAGCAGCTTAGAGGGGGACAGGGGGATGAACACTGAAGCTTTCTTT. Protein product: CASSLEGDRGMNTEAFF. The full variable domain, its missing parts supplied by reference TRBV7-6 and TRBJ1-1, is GAGVSQSPRYKVTKRGQDVALRCDPISGHVSLYWYRQALGQGPEFLTYFNYEAQQDKSGLPNDRFSAERPEGSISTLTIQRTEQRDSAMYRCASSLEGDRGMNTEAFFGQGTRLTVV.

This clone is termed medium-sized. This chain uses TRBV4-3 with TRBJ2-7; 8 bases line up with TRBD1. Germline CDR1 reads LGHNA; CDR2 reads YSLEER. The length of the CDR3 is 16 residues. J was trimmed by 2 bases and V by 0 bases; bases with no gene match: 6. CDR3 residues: CASSQEVRDRTYEQYF. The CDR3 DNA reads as TGCGCCAGCAGCCAAGAAGTTCGGGACAGGACCTACGAGCAGTACTTC.

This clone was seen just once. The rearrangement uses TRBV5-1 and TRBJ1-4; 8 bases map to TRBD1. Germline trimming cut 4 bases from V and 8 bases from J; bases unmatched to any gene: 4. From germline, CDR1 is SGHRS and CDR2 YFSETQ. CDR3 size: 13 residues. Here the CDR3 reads CASSHRGNEKLFF. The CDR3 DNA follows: TGCGCCAGCAGCCACAGGGGGAACGAAAAACTGTTTTTT.

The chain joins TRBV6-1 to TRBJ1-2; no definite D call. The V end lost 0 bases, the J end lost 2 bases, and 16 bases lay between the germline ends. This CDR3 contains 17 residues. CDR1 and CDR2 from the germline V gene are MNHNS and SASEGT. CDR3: CASSEAGYYPENYGYTF. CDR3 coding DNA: TGTGCCAGCAGTGAAGCAGGGTACTATCCCGAGAACTATGGCTACACCTTC.

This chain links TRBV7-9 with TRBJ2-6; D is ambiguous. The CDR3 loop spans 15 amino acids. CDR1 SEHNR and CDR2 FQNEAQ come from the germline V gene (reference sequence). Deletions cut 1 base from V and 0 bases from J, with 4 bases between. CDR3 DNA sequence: TGTGCCAGCAGCTTAGGGGACTCTGGGGCCAACGTCCTGACTTTC. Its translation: CASSLGDSGANVLTF.

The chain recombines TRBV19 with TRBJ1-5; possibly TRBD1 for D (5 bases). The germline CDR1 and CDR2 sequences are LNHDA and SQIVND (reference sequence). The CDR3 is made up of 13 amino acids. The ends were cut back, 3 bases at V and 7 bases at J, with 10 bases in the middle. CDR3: CASSMQGTQPQHF. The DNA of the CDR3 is TGTGCCAGTAGTATGCAGGGAACGCAGCCCCAGCATTTT. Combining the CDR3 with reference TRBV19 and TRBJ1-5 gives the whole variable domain DGGITQSPKYLFRKEGQNVTLSCEQNLNHDAMYWYRQDPGQGLRLIYYSQIVNDFQKGDIAEGYSVSREKKESFPLTVTSAQKNPTAFYLCASSMQGTQPQHFGDGTRLSIL.